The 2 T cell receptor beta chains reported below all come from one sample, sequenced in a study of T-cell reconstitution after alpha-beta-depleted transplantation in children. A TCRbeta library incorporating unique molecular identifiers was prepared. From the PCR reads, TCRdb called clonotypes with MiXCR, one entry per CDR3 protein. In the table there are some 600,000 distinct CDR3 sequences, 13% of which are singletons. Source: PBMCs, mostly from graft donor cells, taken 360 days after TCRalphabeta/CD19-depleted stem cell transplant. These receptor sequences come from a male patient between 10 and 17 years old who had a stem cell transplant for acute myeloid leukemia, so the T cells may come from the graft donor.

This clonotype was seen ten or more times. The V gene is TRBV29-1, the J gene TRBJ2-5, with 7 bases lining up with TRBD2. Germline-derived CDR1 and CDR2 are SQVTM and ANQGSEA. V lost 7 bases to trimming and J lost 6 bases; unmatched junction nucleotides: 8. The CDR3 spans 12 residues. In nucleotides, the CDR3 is TGCAGCGCTACCGGGGAGGGCAAGACCCAGTACTTC. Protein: CSATGEGKTQYF.

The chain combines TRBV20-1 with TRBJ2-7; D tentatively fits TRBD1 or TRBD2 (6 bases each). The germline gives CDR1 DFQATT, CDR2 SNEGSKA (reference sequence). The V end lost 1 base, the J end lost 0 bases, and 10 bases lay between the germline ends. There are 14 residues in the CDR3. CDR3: CSARGGASSYEQYF. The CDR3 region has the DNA TGCAGTGCTAGAGGGGGGGCCAGCTCCTACGAGCAGTACTTC.